These 20 T cell receptor beta chains came from one sample sequenced in a study of shared clonotypes between healthy human individuals. Sequencing was performed with immunoSEQ multiplex PCR; in TCRdb, only in-frame clones are kept and a portion is missing. The data contain 1,400,000 or so clones, approximately 98.5% of them singletons. The specimen was naive CD4+ T cells sorted from blood. The subset is: CD45RA+ positively selected. These receptors came from a man in his thirties or forties in good health.

V gene TRBV25-1 combines with J gene TRBJ2-1; maybe TRBD1 (6 bases). In germline, CDR1 is MGHDK, CDR2 SYGVNS. Trimming removed 4 bases from V and 0 bases from J, with 10 bases in between. This CDR3 spans 15 amino acids. DNA for the CDR3: TGTGCCAGCAGTGCGGACAGTAGCTCCTACAATGAGCAGTTCTTC. It is translated as CASSADSSSYNEQFF. Complete variable domain (other parts from reference TRBV25-1 and TRBJ2-1): EADIYQTPRYLVIGTGKKITLECSQTMGHDKMYWYQQDPGMELHLIHYSYGVNSTEKGDLSSESTVSRIRTEHFPLTLESARPSHTSQYLCASSADSSSYNEQFFGPGTRLTVL.

This sequence joins TRBV7-8 and TRBJ2-1; 7 bases agree with TRBD2. The germline gives CDR1 SGHVS, CDR2 FQNEAQ. J lost 2 bases, V lost 7 bases, and 8 bases had no gene match. This CDR3 contains 15 residues. The CDR3 loop reads CASNLREVPYNEQFF. CDR3 sequence (DNA): TGTGCCAGCAACCTCCGGGAGGTTCCCTACAATGAGCAGTTCTTC.

The chain employs TRBV2 and TRBJ2-7; 7 positions match TRBD1. The V gene end was trimmed by 8 bases and the J gene end by 9 bases; junction bases not matched to a gene: 13. The length of the CDR3 is 13 residues. CDR1 SNHLY and CDR2 FYNNEI come from the germline V gene. CDR3 amino acids: CASELGQAIGQYF. In DNA form, the CDR3 reads TGTGCCAGCGAGTTAGGACAGGCCATCGGGCAGTACTTC.

This sequence joins TRBV4-2 and TRBJ2-1, with 8 bases fitting TRBD2. The CDR3 has 15 residues. Germline loops: CDR1 LGHNA, CDR2 YNFKEQ. V shed 4 bases, J shed 4 bases, and the junction held 6 bases outside the gene matches. The CDR3 DNA follows: TGTGCCAGCAGCCGAGGGGTAGCGGGGTACAATGAGCAGTTCTTC. Amino acids: CASSRGVAGYNEQFF.

The chain links TRBV10-2 to TRBJ1-3; D gene unclear. Between the trimmed V and J ends, which lost 4 bases and 0 bases, there was a span of 7 bases. Germline V gene sequence: CDR1 WSHSY, CDR2 SAAADI. The CDR3 extends over 14 amino acids. The CDR3 nucleotides are TGCGCCAGCAGTGTATCCAGCTCTGGAAACACCATATATTTT. Translated: CASSVSSSGNTIYF.

The rearrangement links TRBV9 to TRBJ2-3; 8 nucleotides line up with TRBD2. The junction had 5 bases not matched to a gene; V was cut back by 0 bases and J by 5 bases. Germline V gene lookup returns CDR1 SGDLS and CDR2 YYNGEE. There are 15 residues in the CDR3. The CDR3 coding sequence is TGTGCCAGCAGCGTAGGACCGGGGGGGAAAGATACGCAGTATTTT. It translates to CASSVGPGGKDTQYF.

The rearrangement joins TRBV10-3 to TRBJ2-7; 7 nucleotides agree with TRBD2. Germline V CDR1 and CDR2: ENHRY, SYGVKD. V was clipped by 5 bases and J by 0 bases; unmatched bases: 10. CDR3 length equals 16 residues. The CDR3 region has the DNA TGTGCCATCAGTAAAACGCTAGCGGTCTCCTCCTACGAGCAGTACTTC. It translates to CAISKTLAVSSYEQYF.

The rearrangement uses TRBV5-4 and TRBJ2-7, with 11 bases fitting TRBD2. From germline, CDR1 is SGHNT and CDR2 YYREEE (reference sequence). Unmatched junction bases numbered 3, after V lost 1 base and J lost 3 bases. The CDR3 has 15 amino acids. As DNA, the CDR3 is TGTGCCAGCAGCTTGTCACTAGCGGGAGACTACGAGCAGTACTTC. Protein sequence: CASSLSLAGDYEQYF.

This sequence joins TRBV28 and TRBJ1-5; 11 bases match TRBD1. V shed 2 bases, J shed 7 bases, and the junction held 4 bases outside the gene matches. The V gene's germline CDR1 is MDHEN and CDR2 SYDVKM. This CDR3 is 15 amino acids long. The CDR3 protein is CASSLGTGGWQPQHF. The CDR3 DNA reads TGTGCCAGCAGTTTAGGGACAGGGGGGTGGCAGCCCCAGCATTTT.

The V and J genes are TRBV27 and TRBJ2-2; 13 bases agree with TRBD2. Trimming at V came to 8 bases and at J to 7 bases, leaving 7 bases not matched to a gene. Germline CDR1 is MNHEY and CDR2 is SMNVEV (reference sequence). The CDR3 is 15 residues long. The CDR3 loop is CASVGLAGEDGELFF. In nucleotides, the CDR3 is TGTGCCAGCGTAGGACTAGCGGGAGAAGACGGGGAGCTGTTTTTT.

V gene TRBV27 combines with J gene TRBJ1-5; possible D gene TRBD1, 5 bases. This CDR3 has 17 residues. In germline, CDR1 is MNHEY, CDR2 SMNVEV (reference sequence). Trimming left V 1 base short and J 3 bases short, with 16 bases between. Here the CDR3 reads CASSLFSVRADNQPQHF. CDR3 nucleotides: TGTGCCAGCAGTTTATTCTCTGTCAGGGCTGACAATCAGCCCCAGCATTTT.

The rearrangement joins TRBV15 to TRBJ2-1; D is possibly TRBD1 (6 bases). CDR3 size: 15 residues. Germline V gene lookup returns CDR1 LNHNV and CDR2 YYDKDF (reference sequence). The ends were cut back, 0 bases at V and 3 bases at J, with 9 bases in the middle. The CDR3 DNA follows: TGTGCCACCAGCAGAGACAGGGGTCTCTACAATGAGCAGTTCTTC. Protein: CATSRDRGLYNEQFF.

V usage is TRBV9 and J usage is TRBJ2-3; 9 nucleotides line up with TRBD1. The CDR3 extends over 16 amino acids. The V gene end was trimmed by 2 bases and the J gene end by 5 bases; junction bases not matched to a gene: 9. Germline V CDR1 and CDR2: SGDLS, YYNGEE. CDR3 coding DNA: TGTGCCAGCAGCGTCCATTTCGGACAGGGGCAAGATACGCAGTATTTT. Amino acids: CASSVHFGQGQDTQYF.

The chain links TRBV4-1 to TRBJ2-1, with D perhaps TRBD1 or TRBD2 (5 bases each). CDR1 and CDR2 (germline): MGHRA, YSYEKL. Trimming pared 6 bases from V and 2 bases from J, leaving 17 bases between. This CDR3 contains 16 residues. The CDR3 DNA is TGCGCCAGCAGGCCAGGCCGGGACCCGACCTACAATGAGCAGTTCTTC. Translation: CASRPGRDPTYNEQFF.

The chain has TRBV7-2 and TRBJ2-3, with D perhaps TRBD2 (6 bases). Trimming stripped 7 bases from V and 1 base from J, with 12 bases between. Germline V gives CDR1 SGHTA, CDR2 FQGNSA. This CDR3 has 14 residues. The CDR3 nucleotides read TGTGCCAGCACCCAGGCGGGACGCACAGATACGCAGTATTTT. It codes for CASTQAGRTDTQYF.

V usage is TRBV5-6 and J usage is TRBJ2-3; 8 bases agree with TRBD1. Germline loops: CDR1 SGHDT, CDR2 YYEEEE. The V and J ends lost 1 base and 4 bases, in that order; junction bases with no gene match: 5. There are 15 residues in the CDR3. CDR3 protein: CASSLNRGSPDTQYF. The DNA of the CDR3 is TGTGCCAGCAGCTTGAACAGGGGGAGTCCAGATACGCAGTATTTT.

This clone was seen just once. This sample includes further DNA sequences coding for the same CDR3. This chain links TRBV28 with TRBJ1-2, with TRBD1 matching 10 bases. The CDR3 is made up of 15 amino acids. Per germline, CDR1 MDHEN and CDR2 SYDVKM. V dropped 3 bases and J dropped 3; count of bases not matched to a gene: 4. The CDR3 spells CASSFLGQGDYGYTF. The CDR3 bases are TGTGCCAGCAGTTTTTTAGGACAGGGGGACTATGGCTACACCTTC.

V is TRBV29-1 and J is TRBJ2-7; TRBD2 matches at 11 bases. The J segment lost 4 bases and the V segment lost 7 bases, leaving 15 bases of the junction unmatched. The CDR3 is made up of 16 amino acids. Germline V gene lookup returns CDR1 SQVTM and CDR2 ANQGSEA. CDR3 protein: CSGSLGGLAGGYEQYF. DNA of the CDR3: TGCAGCGGGTCCTTGGGGGGGCTAGCGGGAGGATACGAGCAGTACTTC.

The chain links TRBV19 to TRBJ1-5; D is perhaps TRBD1 (5 bases). Germline CDR1 LNHDA, CDR2 SQIVND (reference sequence). Trimming pared 6 bases from V and 3 bases from J, leaving 9 bases between. The CDR3 runs 13 residues. The CDR3 protein is CASRLGVNQPQHF. The DNA for the CDR3 is TGTGCCAGTAGACTGGGGGTCAATCAGCCCCAGCATTTT.

This clone came up once. This chain uses TRBV6-6 with TRBJ1-5; D not resolved. Trimming pared 5 bases from V and 0 bases from J, leaving 11 bases between. This CDR3 spans 15 amino acids. In germline, CDR1 is MNHNY, CDR2 SVGAGI (reference sequence). The CDR3 loop reads CASSRDRVSNQPQHF. CDR3 sequence (DNA): TGTGCCAGCAGTAGAGACCGGGTTAGCAATCAGCCCCAGCATTTT.